The clone carrying this T cell receptor (beta chain) was seen more than once but under ten times. Its matching antigen is unknown. The record originates from a study of vaccination and CD4 T cells after COVID-19. Study overall: As a positive control, some control cultures were given a CEFX pool, while others were given an HIV-1 Nef pool or no peptide.

The Oncomine TCR Beta short-read assay was applied to DNA of cultured CD4+ T cells. A single record per CDR3 protein comes from TCRdb applying MiXCR to the PCR reads. The table lists some 24,000 distinct CDR3 sequences, about two fifths of them singletons. Time point reported: late sampling 161 to 241 days after vaccination in three convalescent patients. Treatment in this sample: roughly 10-day PBMC culture with coronavirus spike peptide pools or control peptides (ViraFEST assay). Cultures of PBMCs, roughly 2 million per well, were set up with 7.5 to 10 IU/ml IL-2 and around 9.9 ug/ml peptide pools. This TCR was sampled from a human donor who had recovered from COVID-19. The sequences come from CD4+ T cells from blood, cultured in vitro, collected about 7 months after SARS-CoV-2 vaccination.

CDR3 protein: CASSRRALWGYTF. In DNA, the CDR3 is TGTGCCAGCAGCCGCCGGGCCCTTTGGGGCTACACCTTC. This chain connects TRBV7-8 to TRBJ1-2, with no clear D. The CDR3 is 13 amino acids. The V gene's germline CDR1 is SGHVS and CDR2 FQNEAQ. The V and J ends lost 5 bases and 8 bases respectively, with 15 bases between them. The full variable domain, with the rest looked up from reference TRBV7-8 and TRBJ1-2, is GAGVSQSPRYKVAKRGQDVALRCDPISGHVSLFWYQQALGQGPEFLTYFQNEAQLDKSGLPSDRFFAERPEGSVSTLKIQRTQQEDSAVYLCASSRRALWGYTFGSGTRLTVV.